These 30 T cell receptor beta chains originate from one sample sequenced in a study of blood T cell repertoires in COVID-19. Libraries were prepared by immunoSEQ multiplex PCR; TCRdb keeps only in-frame clonotypes and omits some of them. The sample has roughly 63,000 clones, 65% to 80% seen once; the top ten hold more than 30%. What was sequenced was peripheral blood. These receptors were taken from a human donor in a cohort sampled during active COVID-19.

This clone was seen more than once but under ten times. The rearrangement joins TRBV25-1 to TRBJ2-1, with D maybe TRBD1 (6 bases). The ends were cut back, 2 bases at V and 0 bases at J, with 11 bases in the middle. Germline V gene sequence: CDR1 MGHDK, CDR2 SYGVNS. The CDR3 spans 16 residues. This CDR3 reads CASSEVGGRSYNEQFF. DNA of the CDR3: TGTGCCAGCAGTGAAGTTGGGGGCCGCTCCTACAATGAGCAGTTCTTC. The entire variable domain, with the rest obtained from reference TRBV25-1 and TRBJ2-1, is as follows: EADIYQTPRYLVIGTGKKITLECSQTMGHDKMYWYQQDPGMELHLIHYSYGVNSTEKGDLSSESTVSRIRTEHFPLTLESARPSHTSQYLCASSEVGGRSYNEQFFGPGTRLTVL.

The rearrangement links TRBV6-2 or TRBV6-3 to TRBJ1-2; maybe TRBD1 (5 bases). V was clipped by 4 bases and J by 6 bases, with 6 bases between them. The CDR3 covers 11 residues. Germline V CDR1 and CDR2: MNHEY, SVGEGT. CDR3 amino acids: CASSWGHGYTF. DNA of the CDR3: TGTGCCAGCAGTTGGGGCCATGGCTACACCTTC.

The DNA for the CDR3 is TGTGCCAGCAGCCTGGCAGGGCTCCATACTAATGAAAAACTGTTTTTT. It yields the protein CASSLAGLHTNEKLFF. V usage is TRBV3-1 (or the pseudogene TRBV3-2) and J usage is TRBJ1-4, with D perhaps TRBD1 (5 bases). Trimming took 4 bases from V and 2 from J, leaving 14 bases between them. This CDR3 is 16 amino acids long. CDR1 is LGHDT, CDR2 YNNKEL, per germline (reference sequence).

V is TRBV2 and J is TRBJ2-7; 8 bases map to TRBD1. CDR1 SNHLY and CDR2 FYNNEI come from the germline V gene. V was pared by 11 bases and J by 0 bases, with 9 bases of the junction left unmatched. CDR3 length: 14 residues. The CDR3 loop reads CAGTRDRLSYEQYF. CDR3 sequence (DNA): TGTGCCGGGACTCGGGACAGGCTCTCCTACGAGCAGTACTTC.

In this sample, this clone turned up once. The chain recombines TRBV18 with TRBJ2-2; TRBD2 matches 13 bases. Germline V gene lookup returns CDR1 KGHSH and CDR2 LQKENI. The CDR3 loop spans 18 amino acids. Trimming took 4 bases from V and 0 from J; bases not matched to a gene: 5. The CDR3 nucleotides are TGTGCCAGCTCACTCTTCGGACTAGCGGGAGCGAACACCGGGGAGCTGTTTTTT. Translated: CASSLFGLAGANTGELFF.

The V call is TRBV10-3, the J call TRBJ2-7, with TRBD2 matching over 13 bases. Germline assignment: CDR1 ENHRY and CDR2 SYGVKD. The V gene end was trimmed by 2 bases and the J gene end by 5 bases; junction bases not matched to a gene: 3. There are 15 residues in the CDR3. CDR3 sequence (DNA): TGTGCCATCAGTGAGGGACTAGCGGGAGCAAACGAGCAGTACTTC. This gives the protein CAISEGLAGANEQYF.

This clone was recorded a few times. The rearrangement joins TRBV7-9 to TRBJ1-4, with unresolved D. The CDR3 length is 14 residues. Germline V lookup: CDR1 SEHNR, CDR2 FQNEAQ (reference sequence). V lost 9 bases to trimming and J lost 0 bases, with 11 bases between them. CDR3 sequence: CASSPGATNEKLFF. The CDR3 nucleotides read TGTGCCAGTAGCCCAGGCGCAACTAATGAAAAACTGTTTTTT.

The gene calls are TRBV12-5 and TRBJ1-6; D might be TRBD1 (5 bases). Trimming pared 2 bases from V and 10 bases from J, leaving 12 bases between. This CDR3 spans 14 amino acids. Germline V lookup: CDR1 LGHNT, CDR2 FRNRAP. CDR3 DNA sequence: TGTGCTAGTGGTTTGTTCGGGGGGGAATCACCCCTCCACTTT. Its protein is CASGLFGGESPLHF.

The rearrangement joins TRBV4-2 to TRBJ1-4, with D perhaps matching TRBD1 (6 bases). The CDR3 runs 17 residues. Trimming took 0 bases from V and 10 from J, leaving 21 bases between them. Germline-derived CDR1 and CDR2 are LGHNA and YNFKEQ. CDR3 sequence reads: CASSQDAGGGQGGKLFF. The CDR3 bases are TGTGCCAGCAGCCAAGACGCCGGGGGGGGACAAGGCGGAAAACTGTTTTTT.

This clone occurred a few times. The chain carries TRBV4-1 and TRBJ1-5; D is perhaps TRBD1 (5 bases). Germline V CDR1 and CDR2: MGHRA, YSYEKL. The CDR3 is made up of 16 amino acids. Trimming took 3 bases from V and 0 from J, leaving 12 bases between them. The CDR3 DNA reads as TGCGCCAGCAGCCAGGGAATGACAGTTAGCAATCAGCCCCAGCATTTT. It specifies CASSQGMTVSNQPQHF.

The chain has TRBV19 and TRBJ1-5; 10 bases fit TRBD1. Germline loops: CDR1 LNHDA, CDR2 SQIVND (reference sequence). The CDR3 is 18 amino acids. V shed 4 bases and J 5 bases; nucleotides not matched to a gene: 14. CDR3 loop: CASSTGTGASVVDQPQHF. The CDR3 nucleotides read TGTGCCAGTAGTACCGGGACAGGGGCGTCGGTTGTGGATCAGCCCCAGCATTTT.

For the CDR3, the DNA is TGCGCCAGCAGCTTGGACAGTACCGTCCAAGAGACCCAGTACTTC. Its protein is CASSLDSTVQETQYF. The chain combines TRBV5-1 with TRBJ2-5; D is undetermined. Germline CDR1 is SGHRS and CDR2 is YFSETQ. Trimming cost V 0 bases and J 1 base, with 10 bases left between them. This CDR3 contains 15 residues.

This clone has more than one count but fewer than ten. The V call is TRBV2, the J call TRBJ1-3; 8 nucleotides agree with TRBD1. Germline lookup yields CDR1 SNHLY and CDR2 FYNNEI. CDR3 size: 11 residues. Trimming took 9 bases from V and 8 from J; bases not matched to a gene: 3. DNA of the CDR3: TGTGCCAGACAGGGGGGAGACACCATATATTTT. Amino acids: CARQGGDTIYF.

This clone was detected only a few times. The V gene is TRBV6-5, the J gene TRBJ2-7; 7 nucleotides match TRBD1. The CDR3 sequence is 14 residues long. The germline gives CDR1 MNHEY, CDR2 SVGAGI. V was pared by 5 bases and J by 3 bases, with 7 bases of the junction left unmatched. CDR3 amino acids: CASSSQGELYEQYF. The CDR3 region has the DNA TGTGCCAGCAGTAGTCAGGGGGAACTCTACGAGCAGTACTTC.

The chain recombines TRBV7-8 with TRBJ1-2, with 7 bases lining up with TRBD1. Germline V gene lookup returns CDR1 SGHVS and CDR2 FQNEAQ. CDR3 size: 14 residues. J gave up 1 base and V 6 bases, and 5 bases lay outside the gene matches. This CDR3 is CASRPGTDNYGYTF. CDR3 in DNA: TGTGCCAGCAGGCCCGGGACAGATAACTATGGCTACACCTTC.

The chain joins TRBV5-3 to TRBJ2-1, with D possibly TRBD2 on 6 matching bases. TRBV5-3 is labeled an ORF, and its function is uncertain. The CDR3 totals 17 residues. V shed 4 bases and J shed 0 bases, with 17 bases lying between them. CDR3 protein: CARSQELALSSYNEQFF. The CDR3 DNA sequence: TGTGCCAGAAGCCAGGAACTAGCCCTGAGCTCCTACAATGAGCAGTTCTTC.

Points on this clone: At the DNA level, this CDR3 is encoded by other sequences in the same sample as well. The CDR3 protein is CASSSPGLAGHNEQFF. The CDR3 nucleotides are TGTGCCAGCAGCTCACCGGGACTAGCGGGACACAATGAGCAGTTCTTC. V and J are TRBV7-6 and TRBJ2-1, with 13 bases matching TRBD2. In germline, CDR1 is SGHVS, CDR2 FNYEAQ. The CDR3 sequence is 16 residues long. V gave up 4 bases and J gave up 5 bases; unmatched junction bases: 5.

The CDR3 sequence: CASSRIGQLDQPQHF. CDR3 in DNA: TGTGCCAGCAGCAGGATTGGACAGCTAGATCAGCCCCAGCATTTT. The chain combines TRBV7-6 with TRBJ1-5; D perhaps matches TRBD1 (6 bases). This CDR3 is 15 amino acids long. Germline CDR1 is SGHVS and CDR2 is FNYEAQ. V was cut by 5 bases and J by 5 bases, with 16 bases left in between.

This sequence joins TRBV11-2 and TRBJ1-6; maybe TRBD1 (6 bases). Trimming took off 0 bases at V and 4 bases at J, with 16 bases between the two ends. The germline CDR1 and CDR2 sequences are SGHAT and FQNNGV. CDR3 length: 18 amino acids. Here the CDR3 DNA reads TGTGCCAGCAGCTTAGATTTTGAGGGGGGGTCGTATAATTCACCCCTCCACTTT. It translates to CASSLDFEGGSYNSPLHF.

V usage is TRBV9 and J usage is TRBJ1-1; no clear D gene. This CDR3 spans 14 amino acids. CDR1 and CDR2 from the germline V gene are SGDLS and YYNGEE. Trimming stripped 3 bases from V and 1 base from J, with 10 bases between. CDR3 sequence (DNA): TGTGCCAGCAGCGCGATTACAGCGAACACTGAAGCTTTCTTT. Its protein product is CASSAITANTEAFF.

This clone was picked up one time. The rearrangement links TRBV3-1 (or the pseudogene TRBV3-2) to TRBJ2-1; 8 bases agree with TRBD1. Germline-derived CDR1 and CDR2 are LGHDT and YNNKEL (reference sequence). CDR3 length: 16 residues. Trimming took 8 bases from V and 6 from J; bases not matched to a gene: 15. DNA of the CDR3: TGTGCCAGCGGACACTTGTCGCAGGGGGCGCGCAATGAGCAGTTCTTC. Its protein product is CASGHLSQGARNEQFF.

This clone was counted ten times or more. The chain recombines TRBV4-3 with TRBJ2-7; 9 positions agree with TRBD2. There are 15 residues in the CDR3. Trimming at V came to 0 bases and at J to 7 bases, leaving 7 bases not matched to a gene. The V gene's germline CDR1 is LGHNA and CDR2 YSLEER. The CDR3 DNA reads TGCGCCAGCAGCCAAGATAGGGCTAGCGGGAATGAGCAGTACTTC. This gives the protein CASSQDRASGNEQYF.

V is TRBV11-3 and J is TRBJ2-1; 11 bases are a match to TRBD2. V dropped 0 bases and J dropped 2; count of bases not matched to a gene: 9. Per the germline V gene, CDR1 is SGHNT and CDR2 is YENEEA. This CDR3 is 19 amino acids long. Written as DNA, the CDR3 is TGTGCCAGCAGCTTAGATGAGGGGCTAGCGGGAGGACCCTACAATGAGCAGTTCTTC. This sequence encodes CASSLDEGLAGGPYNEQFF.

The chain couples TRBV5-6 to TRBJ1-1; D remains unclear. Per germline, CDR1 SGHDT and CDR2 YYEEEE. The CDR3 sequence is 16 residues long. Deletions cut 4 bases from V and 1 base from J, with 17 bases between. The CDR3 bases are TGTGCCAGCAGCCCCCAGGCTAACCGGTGGAACACTGAAGCTTTCTTT. Its translation: CASSPQANRWNTEAFF. Complete variable domain (other parts from reference TRBV5-6 and TRBJ1-1): DAGVTQSPTHLIKTRGQQVTLRCSPKSGHDTVSWYQQALGQGPQFIFQYYEEEERQRGNFPDRFSGHQFPNYSSELNVNALLLGDSALYLCASSPQANRWNTEAFFGQGTRLTVV.

The V and J genes are TRBV4-2 and TRBJ2-7, with 7 bases matching TRBD2. The CDR3 is 15 residues long. J gave up 0 bases and V 4 bases, and 6 bases lay outside the gene matches. The germline gives CDR1 LGHNA, CDR2 YNFKEQ. The CDR3: CASSLTLASSYEQYF. The CDR3 coding sequence is TGTGCCAGCAGCCTGACACTAGCGAGCTCCTACGAGCAGTACTTC.

The V call is TRBV7-2, the J call TRBJ2-1; 9 bases fit TRBD2. The CDR3 has 15 amino acids. From germline, CDR1 is SGHTA and CDR2 FQGNSA. The V and J ends lost 5 bases and 4 bases, in that order; junction bases with no gene match: 6. This CDR3 is CASSIIAGAYNEQFF. In DNA, the CDR3 is TGTGCCAGCAGCATAATAGCGGGAGCGTACAATGAGCAGTTCTTC.

This clone was seen a single time. This rearrangement joins TRBV10-3 to TRBJ1-1, with 10 bases matching TRBD1. Germline CDR1 reads ENHRY; CDR2 reads SYGVKD. Trimming at V came to 2 bases and at J to 4 bases, leaving 7 bases not matched to a gene. The CDR3 spans 16 residues. This CDR3 reads CAISEVRQGAGTEAFF. CDR3 DNA sequence: TGTGCCATCAGTGAGGTGAGACAGGGGGCTGGCACTGAAGCTTTCTTT.

This chain joins TRBV19 and TRBJ1-1; D gene uncertain. The CDR3 contains 14 residues. The V gene lost 8 bases and the J gene lost 6 bases, with 19 bases spanning the gap. The germline V gene has CDR1 LNHDA and CDR2 SQIVND (reference sequence). CDR3 sequence: CASFSLEVRAEAFF. The CDR3 DNA follows: TGTGCCAGTTTTTCCCTAGAGGTACGCGCTGAAGCTTTCTTT. Variable domain in full (rest from reference TRBV19 and TRBJ1-1): DGGITQSPKYLFRKEGQNVTLSCEQNLNHDAMYWYRQDPGQGLRLIYYSQIVNDFQKGDIAEGYSVSREKKESFPLTVTSAQKNPTAFYLCASFSLEVRAEAFFGQGTRLTVV.

The chain combines TRBV6-1 with TRBJ1-2, with D uncertain. In germline, CDR1 is MNHNS, CDR2 SASEGT. This CDR3 spans 14 amino acids. Trimming removed 1 base from V and 6 bases from J, with 12 bases in between. CDR3 protein: CASSEGPGSNGYTF. In DNA, the CDR3 is TGTGCCAGCAGTGAAGGACCGGGATCCAATGGCTACACCTTC.

The CDR3 region is CASSLAIVTTGGPKNIQYF. The CDR3 DNA sequence: TGTGCCAGCAGCTTAGCCATTGTGACGACAGGGGGGCCCAAAAACATTCAGTACTTC. The chain combines TRBV7-8 with TRBJ2-4; 9 bases match TRBD1. This CDR3 has 19 residues. With 0 bases clipped from V and 2 bases from J, the junction kept 11 bases outside the gene matches. Germline CDR1 and CDR2: SGHVS and FQNEAQ. The entire variable domain, with the rest obtained from reference TRBV7-8 and TRBJ2-4, is as follows: GAGVSQSPRYKVAKRGQDVALRCDPISGHVSLFWYQQALGQGPEFLTYFQNEAQLDKSGLPSDRFFAERPEGSVSTLKIQRTQQEDSAVYLCASSLAIVTTGGPKNIQYFGAGTRLSVL.